Listed here are 11 T cell receptor beta chains from one sample, sequenced in a study of PD-1 blockade in mismatch repair-deficient tumors. Using immunoSEQ multiplex PCR, the repertoire was profiled, and TCRdb retains in-frame clones only, with some absent. The data show about 66,000 clones, around 73% seen once. The sequences come from peripheral blood, collected 2 weeks after starting pembrolizumab. The receptor source for this set is an adult with mismatch repair-deficient cancer.

J is TRBJ2-7 and V is TRBV9, with TRBD1 matching 10 bases. The length of the CDR3 is 15 residues. V was clipped by 4 bases and J by 5 bases; unmatched bases: 9. The germline V gene has CDR1 SGDLS and CDR2 YYNGEE. CDR3 DNA: TGTGCCAGCAGCCTGACGGGACAGGGGTCCCACGAGCAGTACTTC. Translation: CASSLTGQGSHEQYF. Full variable domain (missing parts from reference TRBV9 and TRBJ2-7): DSGVTQTPKHLITATGQRVTLRCSPRSGDLSVYWYQQSLDQGLQFLIQYYNGEERAKGNILERFSAQQFPDLHSELNLSSLELGDSALYFCASSLTGQGSHEQYFGPGTRLTVT.

The chain uses TRBV6-5 and TRBJ2-7; 7 nucleotides align to TRBD1. Germline V gives CDR1 MNHEY, CDR2 SVGAGI. J was trimmed by 5 bases and V by 2 bases; bases with no gene match: 6. CDR3 length: 14 amino acids. The CDR3 DNA is TGTGCCAGCAGTTACGAGGGGGCGGGCAACGAGCAGTACTTC. Encoded protein: CASSYEGAGNEQYF.

The gene calls are TRBV9 and TRBJ2-7; 7 positions agree with TRBD2. Germline CDR1 is SGDLS and CDR2 is YYNGEE. V was pared by 5 bases and J by 4 bases, with 9 bases of the junction left unmatched. This CDR3 comprises 14 residues. CDR3 DNA sequence: TGTGCCAGCAGTCCCGAGGCGGGAGTTTACGAGCAGTACTTC. It translates to CASSPEAGVYEQYF.

The V gene is TRBV7-9, the J gene TRBJ2-3; TRBD2 matches at 9 bases. After removal of 1 base from V and 1 base from J, the junction contained 3 bases not matched to a gene. CDR1 is SEHNR, CDR2 FQNEAQ, per germline (reference sequence). The CDR3 has 16 residues. CDR3 nucleotides: TGTGCCAGCAGCTTAGGGGCTAGCGGGGGCACAGATACGCAGTATTTT. Translating gives CASSLGASGGTDTQYF. Together with reference TRBV7-9 and TRBJ2-3, the CDR3 gives the full variable domain: DTGVSQNPRHKITKRGQNVTFRCDPISEHNRLYWYRQTLGQGPEFLTYFQNEAQLEKSRLLSDRFSAERPKGSFSTLEIQRTEQGDSAMYLCASSLGASGGTDTQYFGPGTRLTVL.

The chain's CDR3 is CASSIQETPGNTIYF. As DNA, the CDR3 is TGTGCCAGTAGTATACAAGAAACCCCTGGAAACACCATATATTTT. The chain has TRBV19 and TRBJ1-3; the D is unclear. The CDR3 is 15 residues long. Germline V gene lookup returns CDR1 LNHDA and CDR2 SQIVND (reference sequence). Trimming stripped 2 bases from V and 2 bases from J, with 10 bases between.

This clone came up a few times. The chain uses TRBV6-1 and TRBJ2-7, with D tentatively TRBD1 or TRBD2 (6 bases each). Germline V CDR1 and CDR2: MNHNS, SASEGT. This CDR3 spans 14 amino acids. The V gene lost 3 bases and the J gene lost 6 bases, with 15 bases spanning the gap. CDR3 nucleotides: TGTGCCAGCAGTGAGGACTGGGGGGCTTCCGAGCAGTACTTC. Its translation is CASSEDWGASEQYF.

For this clone: Distinct nucleotide sequences in the sample also encode this CDR3. The V call is TRBV19, the J call TRBJ2-1, with D perhaps assigned TRBD1 or TRBD2 (5 bases each). The CDR3 consists of 12 residues. Trimming removed 7 bases from V and 4 bases from J, with 8 bases in between. The germline V gene encodes CDR1 LNHDA and CDR2 SQIVND (reference sequence). CDR3 loop: CASTGPYNEQFF. CDR3 bases: TGTGCCAGTACGGGACCATACAATGAGCAGTTCTTC.

J is TRBJ2-5 and V is TRBV5-4; 10 bases align to TRBD2. This CDR3 contains 15 residues. CDR1 and CDR2 from the germline V gene are SGHNT and YYREEE (reference sequence). With 4 bases clipped from V and 3 bases from J, the junction kept 6 bases outside the gene matches. The CDR3 region is CASSGGLAGEETQYF. CDR3 bases: TGTGCCAGCAGCGGGGGGCTAGCGGGAGAAGAGACCCAGTACTTC.

The chain couples TRBV9 to TRBJ1-2, with unresolved D. This CDR3 has 15 residues. Looked up from germline, CDR1 is SGDLS and CDR2 is YYNGEE. Trimming removed 0 bases at V and 4 bases at J, with 13 bases between. For the CDR3, the DNA is TGTGCCAGCAGCGTAGATGGAAACCTAGGCTATGGCTACACCTTC. Translated, it gives CASSVDGNLGYGYTF.

This clone was picked up a small number of times. This chain joins TRBV4-1 and TRBJ1-2, with D perhaps matching TRBD1 (6 bases). Germline V gene sequence: CDR1 MGHRA, CDR2 YSYEKL. This CDR3 comprises 15 residues. Trimming cost V 1 base and J 0 bases, with 9 bases left between them. The CDR3 DNA follows: TGCGCCAGCAGCCAAGGTACAGGGTCTAACTATGGCTACACCTTC. Translation: CASSQGTGSNYGYTF.

This clone appeared once. The chain couples TRBV11-3 to TRBJ1-1; D perhaps matches TRBD1 (5 bases). Germline-derived CDR1 and CDR2 are SGHNT and YENEEA. Deletions cut 6 bases from V and 1 base from J, with 12 bases between. CDR3 size: 14 residues. The CDR3 sequence is CASSPQGGNTEAFF. The CDR3 bases are TGTGCCAGCAGTCCGCAGGGCGGGAACACTGAAGCTTTCTTT.